This T cell receptor (beta chain) was sequenced in a study of blood T cell repertoires in COVID-19. In the study overall: PBMCs, B-cell-depleted T cells, or T cells provided the cDNA or gDNA that made up the material.

Per the original methods: Researchers report that nucleated cell counts were estimated from reference gene primer amplification. Produced via immunoSEQ multiplex PCR; TCRdb's table is partial and in-frame only. For V, J and clone size, that table is used; D and trimming come from the DNA. The data contain about 220,000 clones, 88% of them singletons. The V and J ends lost 3 bases and 5 bases respectively, with 8 bases between them. The CDR3 consists of 13 residues. The germline CDR1 and CDR2 sequences are SGHTA and FQGNSA. Among Cohort 3 donors, those recovered had two negative PCRs, clearance, or symptom resolution.

This receptor was obtained from a young woman who had recovered from COVID-19. Material for sequencing was PBMCs or T cells enriched from blood (not recorded which). The chain combines TRBV7-2 with TRBJ2-1; no definite D call. As DNA, the CDR3 is TGTGCCAGCAGCTTGTCCAGGAACAATGAGCAGTTCTTC. Translation gives CASSLSRNNEQFF.